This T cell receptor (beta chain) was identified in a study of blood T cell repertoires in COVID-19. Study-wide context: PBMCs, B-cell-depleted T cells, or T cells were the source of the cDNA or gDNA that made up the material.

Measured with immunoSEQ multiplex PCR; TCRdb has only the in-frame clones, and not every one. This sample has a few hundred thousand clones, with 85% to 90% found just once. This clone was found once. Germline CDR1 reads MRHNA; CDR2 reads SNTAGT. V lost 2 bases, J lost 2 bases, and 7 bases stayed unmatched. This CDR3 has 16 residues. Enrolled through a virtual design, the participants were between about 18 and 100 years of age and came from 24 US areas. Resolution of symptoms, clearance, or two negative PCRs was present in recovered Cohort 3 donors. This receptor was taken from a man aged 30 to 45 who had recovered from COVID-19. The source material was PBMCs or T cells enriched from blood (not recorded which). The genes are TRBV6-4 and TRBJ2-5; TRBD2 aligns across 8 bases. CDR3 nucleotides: TGTGCCAGCAGTGACGGGGAGGCGGGAGGTCAAGAGACCCAGTACTTC. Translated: CASSDGEAGGQETQYF.